These 26 T cell receptor beta chains originate from one sample sequenced in a study of T cell clonality in common variable immunodeficiency (dated by TCRdb to 2015 to 2017). Receptor amplification or capture employed the immunoSEQ multiplex PCR assay. In its TCRdb copy, this immuneACCESS table keeps in-frame sequences only and misses some clones. Where compared with another copy, unresolved V genes explain less than half of these, and the others have no known cause. The table puts 80,000 or so clones in this sample, none counted just once. The biggest ten clones account for about 0.8% of the sample. The sequenced sample was peripheral blood mononuclear cells. These receptors were taken from a person aged 18 to 75 in good health.

The table lists this clone with a few counts. The CDR3 end is not reached by the read, which stops 3 residues before it; the germline J gene fills it in. V is TRBV6-2 or TRBV6-3 and J is TRBJ1-2, with D perhaps TRBD1 (5 bases). Germline CDR1 and CDR2: MNHEY and SVGEGT. The CDR3 is made up of 15 amino acids. The CDR3 bases that were read are TGTGCCAGCAACAGCCCGGGACTACCCTCCTACGAC. This gives the protein CASNSPGLPSYD. The CDR3 in its entirety is CASNSPGLPSYDYTF.

At least ten counts were recorded for this clone. Partial CDR3 DNA: TGTGCCACCCGGGACATTGAGAACACTGAA. This codes for CATRDIENTE. The CDR3 in its entirety is CATRDIENTEAFF. J is TRBJ1-1 and V is TRBV11-2; weak D call: TRBD1 (6 bases). The sequence runs out 3 residues before the end of the CDR3; the remainder is reconstructed from the germline J gene. CDR1 and CDR2 from the germline V gene are SGHAT and FQNNGV. This CDR3 is built from 13 residues. V shed 10 bases and J shed 1 base, with 13 bases lying between them.

This clone was counted ten times or more. The CDR3 end lies 3 residues beyond the end of the read and is filled in from the germline J gene. V gene TRBV2 combines with J gene TRBJ2-1; 11 bases match TRBD2. V lost 5 bases, J lost 8 bases, and 8 bases stayed unmatched. Looked up from germline, CDR1 is SNHLY and CDR2 is FYNNEI. CDR3 length equals 15 residues. The CDR3 sequence is CASSSSGRALYEQFF. The DNA read from the CDR3 is TGTGCCAGCAGTAGTAGCGGGAGGGCCTTATATGAG. Filled out from reference TRBV2 and TRBJ2-1, the complete variable domain reads EPEVTQTPSHQVTQMGQEVILRCVPISNHLYFYWYRQILGQKVEFLVSFYNNEISEKSEIFDDQFSVERPDGSNFTLKIRSTKLEDSAMYFCASSSSGRALYEQFFGPGTRLTVL.

This clone was seen only a few times. The read ends 3 residues before the CDR3 terminus; that terminus is restored from the germline J gene. The rearrangement joins TRBV20-1 to TRBJ2-7, with D perhaps matching TRBD1 (5 bases). The CDR3 consists of 13 residues. Germline-derived CDR1 and CDR2 are DFQATT and SNEGSKA (reference sequence). V lost 6 bases, J lost 5 bases, and 17 bases lay in between. The CDR3 loop is CSASDGGRDEQYF. The CDR3 DNA, read in part, is TGCAGTGCGTCGGACGGCGGCAGGGACGAG.

This clone was picked up many times. The observed sequence ends 3 residues before the CDR3 terminus, with the missing tail filled in from the germline J gene. This chain connects TRBV7-2 to TRBJ2-7; 9 nucleotides agree with TRBD2. The CDR3 extends over 15 amino acids. The V segment lost 2 bases and the J segment 3 bases; nucleotides outside the gene matches: 5. Germline CDR1 and CDR2: SGHTA and FQGNSA. The CDR3 reads CASSLSFSGSYEQYF. Partial CDR3 DNA: TGTGCCAGCAGCTTATCATTTAGCGGGAGCTACGAG.

This clone was picked up a small number of times. The CDR3 end falls 3 residues outside the read, so it is completed with the germline J gene. This sequence joins TRBV7-2 and TRBJ2-7, with 10 bases identical to TRBD1. The CDR3 spans 13 residues. Germline V gene sequence: CDR1 SGHTA, CDR2 FQGNSA. The V segment lost 4 bases and the J segment 6 bases; nucleotides outside the gene matches: 3. The CDR3 here is CASSSTGGAEQYF. The covered CDR3 bases are TGTGCCAGCAGCTCGACAGGGGGCGCCGAG.

This clone was picked up a small number of times. The read is 3 residues too short to cover the CDR3 end, so that end is filled in from the germline J gene. V gene TRBV7-9 combines with J gene TRBJ1-3; 7 bases map to TRBD1. The CDR3 runs to 14 residues. V lost 2 bases to trimming and J lost 6 bases; unmatched junction nucleotides: 4. The germline CDR1 and CDR2 sequences are SEHNR and FQNEAQ (reference sequence). CDR3: CASSLRGTENTIYF. CDR3 bases read: TGTGCCAGCAGCTTACGTGGGACAGAAAACACC.

This clone occurred many times. The sequenced part of the CDR3 DNA is TGTGCCAGTAGTATTGTTCAGGGTCCGTACAATGAG. It translates to CASSIVQGPYNE. The full CDR3 protein is CASSIVQGPYNEQFF. The genes are TRBV19 and TRBJ2-1; D might be TRBD1 (5 bases). Read data end 3 residues before the CDR3 end; the end is taken from the germline J gene. Germline CDR1 and CDR2: LNHDA and SQIVND (reference sequence). Trimming stripped 3 bases from V and 4 bases from J, with 13 bases between. The CDR3 totals 15 residues. The complete variable domain, with remaining parts taken from reference TRBV19 and TRBJ2-1, reads DGGITQSPKYLFRKEGQNVTLSCEQNLNHDAMYWYRQDPGQGLRLIYYSQIVNDFQKGDIAEGYSVSREKKESFPLTVTSAQKNPTAFYLCASSIVQGPYNEQFFGPGTRLTVL.

The sample holds many counts of this clone. Coverage ceases 3 residues before the CDR3 finishes, and the germline J gene fills in the end. This chain uses TRBV6-1 with TRBJ2-7, with 8 bases identical to TRBD2. After removal of 4 bases from V and 4 bases from J, the junction contained 3 bases not matched to a gene. This CDR3 has 13 residues. CDR1 and CDR2 (germline): MNHNS, SASEGT. The CDR3 DNA, read in part, is TGTGCCAGCAGTGGTAGCGGGATGTACGAG. It is translated as CASSGSGMYE. The entire CDR3 reads CASSGSGMYEQYF.

This clone was observed at least ten times. The read is 3 residues too short to cover the CDR3 end, so that end is filled in from the germline J gene. The same CDR3 is also encoded by other DNA sequences in this sample. V and J are TRBV5-4 and TRBJ2-2, with unresolved D. The CDR3 is 13 residues long. Looked up from germline, CDR1 is SGHNT and CDR2 is YYREEE (reference sequence). V was shortened by 1 base and J by 5 bases, with 6 bases between the two germline ends. The CDR3: CASSLISTGELFF. Partial CDR3 DNA: TGTGCCAGCAGCTTGATCAGTACCGGGGAG.

This clone was observed at least ten times. Read sequence stops 3 residues before the CDR3 end, and the germline J gene provides the missing end. The genes are TRBV20-1 and TRBJ2-7; 8 bases are shared with TRBD2. The V segment lost 5 bases and the J segment 6 bases; nucleotides outside the gene matches: 15. The CDR3 contains 15 residues. Germline V lookup: CDR1 DFQATT, CDR2 SNEGSKA (reference sequence). The CDR3 spells CSAPDTSGGFREQYF. CDR3 DNA, as far as it was read: TGCAGTGCTCCGGACACTAGCGGAGGGTTTCGCGAG.

The table lists this clone with many counts. The observed sequence ends 3 residues before the CDR3 terminus, with the missing tail filled in from the germline J gene. V gene TRBV23-1 combines with J gene TRBJ2-1, with D possibly TRBD2 on 6 matching bases. TRBV23-1 is an ORF; its function is uncertain. This CDR3 has 14 amino acids. V was pared by 5 bases and J by 4 bases, with 12 bases between. The CDR3 reads CASSSPGRYNEQFF. The CDR3 bases that were read are TGCGCCAGCAGTTCCCCGGGGAGGTACAATGAG.

This clone was seen ten or more times. The observed sequence ends 3 residues before the CDR3 terminus, with the missing tail filled in from the germline J gene. The chain is built from TRBV7-8 and TRBJ2-4; tentatively, D is TRBD2 (5 bases). This CDR3 has 15 residues. The germline CDR1 and CDR2 sequences are SGHVS and FQNEAQ. Trimming removed 0 bases from V and 9 bases from J, with 15 bases in between. The CDR3 spells CASSLARALTSIQYF. The CDR3 DNA, read in part, is TGTGCCAGCAGCTTAGCGCGGGCCCTAACGAGCATT. The whole variable domain, filled in from reference TRBV7-8 and TRBJ2-4, reads GAGVSQSPRYKVAKRGQDVALRCDPISGHVSLFWYQQALGQGPEFLTYFQNEAQLDKSGLPSDRFFAERPEGSVSTLKIQRTQQEDSAVYLCASSLARALTSIQYFGAGTRLSVL.

This clone was seen many times. Sequencing ends 3 residues short of the CDR3 end; the germline J gene provides the rest. The chain joins TRBV12-3 or TRBV12-4 to TRBJ1-4; TRBD1 is a possible D gene (5 bases). The germline V and J ends were trimmed by 4 bases and 8 bases, with 8 bases remaining between them. This CDR3 contains 12 residues. Incomplete CDR3 DNA: TGTGCCAGCAGTTCCAGGGAGGAAAAA. Protein sequence: CASSSREEK. In full, the CDR3 reads CASSSREEKLFF.

This clone was counted ten times or more. The sequenced fragment ends 3 residues before the CDR3 boundary, so the rest is inferred from the germline J gene. The V and J genes are TRBV7-2 and TRBJ2-2; 8 nucleotides agree with TRBD2. Germline loops: CDR1 SGHTA, CDR2 FQGNSA. V shed 1 base and J 6 bases; nucleotides not matched to a gene: 4. The CDR3 sequence is 15 residues long. CDR3 DNA (partial): TGTGCCAGCAGCTTAGGAGGACTAGCTGCCGGGGAG. Its protein product is CASSLGGLAAGE. Given in full, the CDR3 is CASSLGGLAAGELFF. Supplemented by reference TRBV7-2 and TRBJ2-2, the full variable domain reads GAGVSQSPSNKVTEKGKDVELRCDPISGHTALYWYRQSLGQGLEFLIYFQGNSAPDKSGLPSDRFSAERTGGSVSTLTIQRTQQEDSAVYLCASSLGGLAAGELFFGEGSRLTVL.

There are many counts of this clone. Read sequence stops 3 residues before the CDR3 end, and the germline J gene provides the missing end. The chain employs TRBV18 and TRBJ1-1; D uncertain. The CDR3 covers 14 residues. CDR1 KGHSH and CDR2 LQKENI come from the germline V gene. V was trimmed by 5 bases and J by 4 bases, leaving 14 bases between them. The part of the CDR3 DNA that was read is TGTGCCAGCTCAGCGACGGTTTCGGGCACTGAA. Its protein is CASSATVSGTE. The complete CDR3 reads CASSATVSGTEAFF.

This clone has ten or more counts. CDR3 DNA (partial): TGCAGTGCTAGCATGCGGGAGCCC. This gives the protein CSASMREP. The whole CDR3 sequence is CSASMREPQHF. V is TRBV20-1 and J is TRBJ1-5; D not certain. The read terminates 3 residues before the CDR3 end, so the remaining end is supplied by the germline J gene. This CDR3 is 11 amino acids long. Trimming removed 3 bases at V and 8 bases at J, with 8 bases between. From germline, CDR1 is DFQATT and CDR2 SNEGSKA (reference sequence).

This clone was detected many times. Sequencing ends 3 residues short of the CDR3 end; the germline J gene provides the rest. V gene TRBV30 combines with J gene TRBJ1-2; no clear D gene. The CDR3 totals 14 residues. Germline CDR1 is GTSNPN and CDR2 is SVGIG (reference sequence). CDR3 region: CAWSARSGASGYTF. The sequenced CDR3 bases are TGTGCCTGGAGTGCGCGCAGCGGCGCGAGCGGC.

About this clone: Coverage ceases 3 residues before the CDR3 finishes, and the germline J gene fills in the end. The chain joins TRBV19 to TRBJ2-6, with D tentatively TRBD2 (6 bases). The germline gives CDR1 LNHDA, CDR2 SQIVND (reference sequence). V was shortened by 8 bases and J by 2 bases, with 19 bases between the two germline ends. The CDR3 runs to 17 residues. The CDR3 loop is CASRARVAETGANVLTF. The sequenced CDR3 bases are TGTGCCAGTCGAGCCCGGGTAGCGGAGACTGGGGCCAACGTC.

This clone was observed at least ten times. The CDR3 end is not reached by the read, which stops 3 residues before it; the germline J gene fills it in. The chain recombines TRBV7-2 with TRBJ2-7; D might be TRBD1 (5 bases). V was pared by 1 base and J by 5 bases, with 12 bases between. Germline CDR1 SGHTA, CDR2 FQGNSA. The CDR3 has 14 residues. This chain's CDR3 is CASSLVQGSNEQYF. The part of the CDR3 DNA that was read is TGTGCCAGCAGCTTAGTTCAGGGCAGCAACGAG. Drawing the rest from reference TRBV7-2 and TRBJ2-7, the complete variable domain is GAGVSQSPSNKVTEKGKDVELRCDPISGHTALYWYRQSLGQGLEFLIYFQGNSAPDKSGLPSDRFSAERTGGSVSTLTIQRTQQEDSAVYLCASSLVQGSNEQYFGPGTRLTVT.

This clone was recorded at least ten times. The read terminates 3 residues ahead of where the CDR3 ends, so the germline J gene completes it. The chain joins TRBV20-1 to TRBJ2-1; 12 positions agree with TRBD2. The CDR3 is 14 residues long. V lost 4 bases and J lost 6; bases outside the gene matches: 4. CDR1 DFQATT and CDR2 SNEGSKA come from the germline V gene (reference sequence). This CDR3 reads CSATSGRASNEQFF. CDR3 bases read: TGCAGTGCTACTAGCGGGAGGGCCTCCAATGAG.

This clone was seen repeatedly, ten times or more. The CDR3 is cut off 3 residues early in the read; its end comes from the germline J gene. J is TRBJ2-3 and V is TRBV7-9, with 7 bases fitting TRBD2. This CDR3 has 15 amino acids. The V gene's germline CDR1 is SEHNR and CDR2 FQNEAQ (reference sequence). Germline trimming cut 1 base from V and 8 bases from J; bases unmatched to any gene: 9. The DNA read from the CDR3 is TGTGCCAGCAGCTTAGATACCCGGGGAGGGAGTACG. Residues: CASSLDTRGGST. The whole CDR3 sequence is CASSLDTRGGSTQYF.

This clone came up many times. The covered CDR3 bases are TGTGCCAGCAGCTTAGTACAGGCTTATAGCACAGATACG. Protein sequence: CASSLVQAYSTDT. The full CDR3 reads CASSLVQAYSTDTQYF. This chain connects TRBV13 to TRBJ2-3; tentatively, D is TRBD1 (5 bases). The read terminates 3 residues before the CDR3 end, so the remaining end is supplied by the germline J gene. Trimming stripped 1 base from V and 0 bases from J, with 11 bases between. Germline-derived CDR1 and CDR2 are PRHDT and FYEKMQ (reference sequence). The length of the CDR3 is 16 residues.

This clone was seen repeatedly, ten times or more. The read finishes 3 residues shy of the CDR3 end, and the germline J gene is used to complete it. J is TRBJ1-1 and V is TRBV19, with TRBD1 matching 9 bases. Germline V gene sequence: CDR1 LNHDA, CDR2 SQIVND (reference sequence). The trim removed 4 bases at V and 4 bases at J, leaving 4 bases unmatched. The CDR3 has 14 amino acids. The CDR3 sequence is CASSTGQGSTEAFF. The DNA read from the CDR3 is TGTGCCAGTAGTACTGGACAGGGGAGCACTGAA.

This clone appeared many times. The read ends 3 residues shy of where the CDR3 ends; the end is completed using the germline J gene. The V gene is TRBV20-1, the J gene TRBJ1-1; no definite D call. Germline CDR1 is DFQATT and CDR2 is SNEGSKA (reference sequence). The CDR3 is 17 amino acids. V was shortened by 6 bases and J by 1 base, with 24 bases between the two germline ends. The CDR3 bases that were read are TGCAGTGCCCCGGCCGGCTGGGTCCAGGTAACGAACACTGAA. Translated: CSAPAGWVQVTNTE. The entire CDR3 protein reads CSAPAGWVQVTNTEAFF.

The CDR3 protein is CASSERPEGGYTF. Incomplete CDR3 DNA: TGTGCCAGCAGTGAAAGGCCTGAAGGTGGC. This chain links TRBV2 with TRBJ1-2; the D is unclear. Coverage ceases 3 residues before the CDR3 finishes, and the germline J gene fills in the end. The CDR3 is made up of 13 amino acids. V was clipped by 2 bases and J by 7 bases, with 11 bases between them. Germline CDR1 reads SNHLY; CDR2 reads FYNNEI. Looking up the rest from reference TRBV2 and TRBJ1-2 gives the full variable domain: EPEVTQTPSHQVTQMGQEVILRCVPISNHLYFYWYRQILGQKVEFLVSFYNNEISEKSEIFDDQFSVERPDGSNFTLKIRSTKLEDSAMYFCASSERPEGGYTFGSGTRLTVV.